One and the same sample provided the 18 T cell receptor beta chains below, sequenced in a study of blood T cells in healthy people across ages. The use of a sample-barcoded 5' primer and a J-beta primer mix characterized a second PCR of roughly 6 to 11 cycles. TCRdb redid the calling of the 5' RACE reads with MiXCR, one entry per CDR3 protein. The data contain 700,000 or so distinct CDR3 sequences, around a fifth of them seen just once; the ten biggest clones take up around 21%. Sequencing was carried out using blood. These receptors were taken from a man in his sixties or seventies in good health.

The chain joins TRBV20-1 to TRBJ2-5, with D maybe TRBD2 (7 bases). The V and J ends lost 0 bases and 0 bases respectively, with 14 bases between them. This CDR3 is built from 16 residues. Germline V gene sequence: CDR1 DFQATT, CDR2 SNEGSKA (reference sequence). CDR3 in amino acids: CSARDLEGGHQETQYF. The CDR3 DNA sequence: TGCAGTGCTAGAGATCTCGAGGGGGGGCACCAAGAGACCCAGTACTTC.

The rearrangement links TRBV7-9 to TRBJ1-1; D is undetermined. Germline values: CDR1 SEHNR, CDR2 FQNEAQ (reference sequence). The CDR3 spans 12 residues. Trimming left V 5 bases short and J 5 bases short, with 9 bases between. CDR3 sequence: CASSPTATEAFF. CDR3 DNA: TGTGCCAGCAGCCCTACAGCAACTGAAGCTTTCTTT. The variable domain in full, completed from reference TRBV7-9 and TRBJ1-1, reads DTGVSQNPRHKITKRGQNVTFRCDPISEHNRLYWYRQTLGQGPEFLTYFQNEAQLEKSRLLSDRFSAERPKGSFSTLEIQRTEQGDSAMYLCASSPTATEAFFGQGTRLTVV.

Many counts were recorded for this clonotype. The chain links TRBV7-2 to TRBJ2-1; possible D gene TRBD1, 5 bases. The V and J ends lost 5 bases and 3 bases respectively, with 14 bases between them. The CDR3 consists of 15 residues. CDR1 and CDR2 from the germline V gene are SGHTA and FQGNSA. CDR3: CASSPVGLLYNEQFF. The CDR3 DNA reads as TGTGCCAGCAGCCCCGTGGGGCTGCTCTACAATGAGCAGTTCTTC.

Only a few counts were recorded for this clonotype. The chain couples TRBV3-1 to TRBJ2-5, with D possibly matching TRBD1 (6 bases). The J call is in doubt because the DNA end fits TRBJ2-7 better. The CDR3 is 14 residues long. Germline V gene data show CDR1 as LGHDT and CDR2 as YNNKEL (reference sequence). This chain's CDR3 is CASSRQVSGYEQYF. The CDR3, as DNA: TGTGCCAGCAGCCGACAGGTTTCTGGCTACGAGCAGTACTTC.

This clonotype was found a few times. V is TRBV10-3 and J is TRBJ1-1; D perhaps matches TRBD1 (5 bases). The CDR3 runs 12 residues. Trimming took 2 bases from V and 7 from J, leaving 8 bases between them. From germline, CDR1 is ENHRY and CDR2 SYGVKD. CDR3 nucleotide sequence: TGTGCCATCAGTGAGGACAGTCATGAAGCTTTCTTT. As protein: CAISEDSHEAFF.

Ten or more counts support this clonotype. The chain has TRBV4-2 and TRBJ2-3; 8 nucleotides match TRBD2. Germline loops: CDR1 LGHNA, CDR2 YNFKEQ. V was clipped by 4 bases and J by 2 bases; unmatched bases: 8. The CDR3 loop spans 16 amino acids. The CDR3 DNA reads as TGTGCCAGCAGCCCACTTATAGCGGGGTTCACAGATACGCAGTATTTT. It yields the protein CASSPLIAGFTDTQYF.

This clonotype was found a few times. This chain joins TRBV2 and TRBJ1-5; D is possibly TRBD1 (5 bases). Germline V gene sequence: CDR1 SNHLY, CDR2 FYNNEI. With 7 bases removed from V and 3 bases from J, the gap between germline ends came to 16 bases. CDR3 length equals 15 residues. The CDR3 loop reads CASKGDSPNNQPQHF. CDR3 in DNA: TGTGCCAGCAAAGGAGACAGCCCGAACAATCAGCCCCAGCATTTT.

This chain connects TRBV12-3 or TRBV12-4 to TRBJ2-1, with unresolved D. The CDR3 extends over 13 amino acids. Trimming took 6 bases from V and 8 from J, leaving 14 bases between them. The CDR3 coding sequence is TGTGCCAGCAGCCTCCGGCCCGTGGATGAGCAGTTCTTC. Amino acids: CASSLRPVDEQFF.

This clonotype was detected only a few times. The chain employs TRBV5-1 and TRBJ1-2; TRBD1 matches at 7 bases. V was clipped by 4 bases and J by 3 bases; unmatched bases: 9. Germline V gives CDR1 SGHRS, CDR2 YFSETQ. The CDR3 consists of 15 residues. CDR3 sequence (DNA): TGCGCCAGCAGCGCCCGACAGGGTATGGACTATGGCTACACCTTC. Its translation is CASSARQGMDYGYTF. The full variable domain, its missing parts supplied by reference TRBV5-1 and TRBJ1-2, is KAGVTQTPRYLIKTRGQQVTLSCSPISGHRSVSWYQQTPGQGLQFLFEYFSETQRNKGNFPGRFSGRQFSNSRSEMNVSTLELGDSALYLCASSARQGMDYGYTFGSGTRLTVV.

The CDR3 region is CSARSPGQLEQYF. The CDR3 coding sequence is TGCAGTGCTAGATCCCCCGGACAACTCGAGCAGTACTTC. V usage is TRBV20-1 and J usage is TRBJ2-7; maybe TRBD1 (5 bases). Per the germline V gene, CDR1 is DFQATT and CDR2 is SNEGSKA (reference sequence). The CDR3 runs to 13 residues. V gave up 2 bases and J gave up 6 bases, with 14 bases separating them.

This clonotype showed up just a few times. As the CDR3 is not closed by the conserved phenylalanine or tryptophan, this likely results from a read error. The chain couples TRBV12-3 or TRBV12-4 to TRBJ2-1; D not resolved. Between the trimmed V and J ends, which lost 3 bases and 4 bases, there was a span of 10 bases. There are 14 residues in the CDR3. CDR3 region: CASSFHQAYNEQFV. The CDR3, as DNA: TGTGCCAGCAGTTTTCACCAGGCTTACAATGAGCAGTTCGTC.

V is TRBV12-3 or TRBV12-4 and J is TRBJ1-4; TRBD1 matches at 12 bases. The CDR3 is 17 amino acids. V lost 6 bases and J lost 2; bases outside the gene matches: 7. CDR3 in DNA: TGTGCCAGCAGCCGGGGACAGGGGGCGCAGACTAATGAAAAACTGTTTTTT. Protein: CASSRGQGAQTNEKLFF.

The V and J genes are TRBV5-6 and TRBJ2-1, with 8 bases matching TRBD2. V shed 4 bases and J 15 bases; nucleotides not matched to a gene: 12. Germline CDR1 is SGHDT and CDR2 is YYEEEE. The CDR3 has 13 residues. CDR3 sequence: CASSPGGGRLLFF. CDR3 nucleotide sequence: TGTGCCAGCAGCCCCGGGGGGGGCCGGTTGCTGTTCTTC.

The chain recombines TRBV7-2 with TRBJ2-1; D remains ambiguous. V was shortened by 2 bases and J by 15 bases, with 14 bases between the two germline ends. Germline V gene sequence: CDR1 SGHTA, CDR2 FQGNSA. The CDR3 is 12 residues long. The CDR3: CASSLSSGVSFF. The CDR3 bases are TGTGCCAGCAGCTTATCGTCCGGAGTATCGTTCTTC.

The rearrangement uses TRBV5-1 and TRBJ1-1; D unresolved. This CDR3 spans 15 amino acids. The V gene's germline CDR1 is SGHRS and CDR2 YFSETQ. The germline V and J ends were trimmed by 0 bases and 4 bases, with 13 bases remaining between them. The DNA of the CDR3 is TGCGCCAGCAGCTTGGCGGTAGGGAAGAGCACTGAAGCTTTCTTT. It is translated as CASSLAVGKSTEAFF.

This clonotype occurred a few times. The genes are TRBV6-8 and TRBJ1-4; D is ambiguous. The CDR3 sequence is 10 residues long. The V end was cut by 6 bases, the J end by 8 bases, with 4 bases between. Per germline, CDR1 MNHGY and CDR2 SAAAGT. In nucleotides, the CDR3 is TGTGCCAGCAGCCCGGAAAAACTGTTTTTT. It specifies CASSPEKLFF.

This chain connects TRBV7-2 to TRBJ2-7; 8 positions match TRBD2. Trimming took 3 bases from V and 6 from J; bases not matched to a gene: 10. The germline V gene has CDR1 SGHTA and CDR2 FQGNSA. The CDR3 contains 15 residues. DNA of the CDR3: TGTGCCAGCAGCTTGACGACGGGACTAGGGGGCGAGCAGTACTTC. Its translation: CASSLTTGLGGEQYF.

This clonotype was recorded many times. The chain links TRBV3-1 to TRBJ1-2; D call uncertain. The germline V gene encodes CDR1 LGHDT and CDR2 YNNKEL (reference sequence). Trimming pared 5 bases from V and 7 bases from J, leaving 11 bases between. This CDR3 comprises 12 residues. The CDR3 DNA reads as TGTGCCAGCAGCGGGGTGGCCGGTGGCTACACCTTC. Translating gives CASSGVAGGYTF. The full variable domain, in which reference TRBV3-1 and TRBJ1-2 provide the parts outside the CDR3, is DTAVSQTPKYLVTQMGNDKSIKCEQNLGHDTMYWYKQDSKKFLKIMFSYNNKELIINETVPNRFSPKSPDKAHLNLHINSLELGDSAVYFCASSGVAGGYTFGSGTRLTVV.